This TCR beta chain was captured by sequencing in a study of blood T cells in healthy people across ages. Overall study findings and caveats: Estimated diversity, derived from one million T cells, was regarded as an underestimate. In long-lived donors, naive CD4+ cell counts and diversity exceeded those of aged donors.

In regard to this clonotype: Antigen specificity is unknown. The germline gene is not matched at one end of the junction; a read error may be the cause.

Sample-barcoded 5' priming and a J-beta primer mix drove a second PCR of about 7 to 12 cycles. Tags on each cDNA molecule came from a template-switch adaptor with 12 random nucleotides. TCRdb reprocessed the 5' RACE reads via MiXCR and lists one record per CDR3 protein. The data show roughly 900,000 distinct CDR3 sequences, around 48% seen once. Germline CDR1 and CDR2: DFQATT and SNEGSKA (reference sequence). The CDR3 runs to 14 residues. The chain carries TRBV20-1 and TRBJ2-1, with D possibly being TRBD1 (5 bases). Material for sequencing was blood. This receptor was obtained from a man aged 25-45 years in good health. In DNA, the CDR3 is TGCAGTGCTAGAGATCCAGGGTCCTACAGTGAGCAGTTCTTC. Translation gives CSARDPGSYSEQFF.